This T cell receptor beta chain was identified during a study of response to subunit inactivated influenza vaccine. V was clipped by 1 base and J by 3 bases, with 15 bases between them. The CDR3 sequence is 16 residues long. The V gene's germline CDR1 is SGHTA and CDR2 FQGNSA. TCRdb independently ran MiXCR on the RT-PCR reads; one entry per CDR3 protein. Altogether roughly 700,000 distinct CDR3 sequences are present, 15% to 19% being singletons, with the ten largest covering around 10%. This sample comprised PBMCs from blood, obtained 11 to 12 days after vaccination. The sequence was obtained from a man aged 50 or older who received an inactivated influenza vaccine. The chain couples TRBV7-2 to TRBJ1-1; maybe TRBD1 (6 bases). CDR3 region: CASSLVGGSWDTEAFF. The CDR3 DNA follows: TGTGCCAGCAGCTTAGTGGGGGGCAGCTGGGACACTGAAGCTTTCTTT.